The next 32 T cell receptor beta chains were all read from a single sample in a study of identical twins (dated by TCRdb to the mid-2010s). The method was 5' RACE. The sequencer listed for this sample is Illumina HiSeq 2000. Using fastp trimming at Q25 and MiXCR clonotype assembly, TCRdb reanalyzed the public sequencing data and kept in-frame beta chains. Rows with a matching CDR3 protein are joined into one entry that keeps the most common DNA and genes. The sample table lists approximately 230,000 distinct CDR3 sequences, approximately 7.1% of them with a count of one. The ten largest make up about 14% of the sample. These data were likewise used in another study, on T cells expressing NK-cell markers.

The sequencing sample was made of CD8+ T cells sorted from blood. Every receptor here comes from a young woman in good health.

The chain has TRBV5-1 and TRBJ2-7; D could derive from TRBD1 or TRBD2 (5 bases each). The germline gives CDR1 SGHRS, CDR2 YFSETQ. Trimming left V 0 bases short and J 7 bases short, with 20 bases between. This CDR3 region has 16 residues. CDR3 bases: TGCGCCAGCAGCTTGGTGGGACCTGAACCCTCTGAAGAGCAGTACTTC. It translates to CASSLVGPEPSEEQYF.

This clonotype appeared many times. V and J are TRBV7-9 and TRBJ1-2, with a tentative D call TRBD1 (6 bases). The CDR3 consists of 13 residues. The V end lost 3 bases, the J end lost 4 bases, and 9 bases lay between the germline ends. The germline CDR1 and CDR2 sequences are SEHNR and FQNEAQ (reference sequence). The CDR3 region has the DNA TGTGCCAGCAGCTTCGACAGGTTCTATGGCTACACCTTC. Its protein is CASSFDRFYGYTF.

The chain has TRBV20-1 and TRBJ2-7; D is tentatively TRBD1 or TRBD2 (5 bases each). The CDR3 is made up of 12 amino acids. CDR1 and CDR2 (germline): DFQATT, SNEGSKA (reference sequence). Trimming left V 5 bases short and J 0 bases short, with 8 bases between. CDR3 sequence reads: CSARDPSYEQYF. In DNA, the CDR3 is TGCAGTGCTCGGGACCCCTCCTACGAGCAGTACTTC.

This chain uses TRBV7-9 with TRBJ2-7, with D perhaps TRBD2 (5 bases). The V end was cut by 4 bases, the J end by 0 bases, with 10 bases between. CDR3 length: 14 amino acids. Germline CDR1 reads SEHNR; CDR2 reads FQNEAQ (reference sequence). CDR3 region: CASSSGIGSYEQYF. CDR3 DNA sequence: TGTGCCAGCAGCTCCGGGATTGGCTCCTACGAGCAGTACTTC.

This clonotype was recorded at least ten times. CDR3 protein: CANRTGGYEQYF. The CDR3 nucleotides are TGTGCCAACCGGACAGGGGGCTACGAGCAGTACTTC. V usage is TRBV6-1 and J usage is TRBJ2-7; the match to TRBD1 covers 10 bases. Trimming took 10 bases from V and 3 from J; bases not matched to a gene: 3. Germline V gene data show CDR1 as MNHNS and CDR2 as SASEGT. The CDR3 runs 12 residues.

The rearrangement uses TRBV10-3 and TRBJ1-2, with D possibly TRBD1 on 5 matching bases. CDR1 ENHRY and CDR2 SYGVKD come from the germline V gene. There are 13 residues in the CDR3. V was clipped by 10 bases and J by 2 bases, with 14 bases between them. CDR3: CATWGDSNYGYTF. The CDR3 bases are TGTGCCACCTGGGGGGATTCAAACTATGGCTACACCTTC.

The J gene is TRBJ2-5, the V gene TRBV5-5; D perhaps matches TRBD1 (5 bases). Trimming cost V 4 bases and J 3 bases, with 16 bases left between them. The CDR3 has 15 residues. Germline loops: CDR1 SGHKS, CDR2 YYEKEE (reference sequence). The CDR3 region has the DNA TGTGCCAGCAGCCCACATCCTGGGGCTGAAGAGACCCAGTACTTC. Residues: CASSPHPGAEETQYF.

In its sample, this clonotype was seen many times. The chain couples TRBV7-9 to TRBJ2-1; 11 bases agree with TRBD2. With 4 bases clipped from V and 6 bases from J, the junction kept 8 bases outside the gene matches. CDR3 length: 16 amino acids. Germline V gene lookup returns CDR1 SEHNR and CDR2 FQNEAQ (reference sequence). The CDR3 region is CASSSSTSGRLNEQFF. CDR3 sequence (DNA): TGTGCCAGCAGCTCAAGCACTAGCGGGAGACTCAATGAGCAGTTCTTC. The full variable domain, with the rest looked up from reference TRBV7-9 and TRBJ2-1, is DTGVSQNPRHKITKRGQNVTFRCDPISEHNRLYWYRQTLGQGPEFLTYFQNEAQLEKSRLLSDRFSAERPKGSFSTLEIQRTEQGDSAMYLCASSSSTSGRLNEQFFGPGTRLTVL.

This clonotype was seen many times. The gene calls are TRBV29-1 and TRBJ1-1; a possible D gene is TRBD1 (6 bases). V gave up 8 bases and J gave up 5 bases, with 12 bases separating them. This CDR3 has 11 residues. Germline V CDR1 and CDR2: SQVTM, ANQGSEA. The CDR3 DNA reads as TGCAGCCCCACCAGGGGTACTGAAGCTTTCTTT. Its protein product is CSPTRGTEAFF.

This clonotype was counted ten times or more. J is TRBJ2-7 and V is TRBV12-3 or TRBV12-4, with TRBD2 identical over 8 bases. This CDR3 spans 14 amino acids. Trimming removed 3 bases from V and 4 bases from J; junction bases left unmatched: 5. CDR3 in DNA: TGTGCCAGCAGTTTGACGGGACTAGATTACGAGCAGTACTTC. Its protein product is CASSLTGLDYEQYF.

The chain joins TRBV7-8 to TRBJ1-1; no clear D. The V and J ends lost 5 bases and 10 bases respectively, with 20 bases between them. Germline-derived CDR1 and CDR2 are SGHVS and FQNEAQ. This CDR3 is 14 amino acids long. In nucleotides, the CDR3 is TGTGCCAGCAGCCCCCCTTGGGCCCCGGAGGTAGCTTTCTTT. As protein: CASSPPWAPEVAFF.

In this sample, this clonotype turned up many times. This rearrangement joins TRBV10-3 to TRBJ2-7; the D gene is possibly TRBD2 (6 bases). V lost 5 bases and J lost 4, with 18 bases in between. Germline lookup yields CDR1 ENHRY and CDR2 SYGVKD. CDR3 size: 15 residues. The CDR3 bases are TGTGCCATCAGTCTCTACGGGACTCACGCGTACGAGCAGTACTTC. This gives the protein CAISLYGTHAYEQYF.

DNA of the CDR3: TGTGCCAGCAGCTTAGAATTCGGGGGGAGCTCCTACAATGAGCAGTTCTTC. Residues: CASSLEFGGSSYNEQFF. The chain links TRBV11-2 to TRBJ2-1; 7 bases are shared with TRBD2. This CDR3 spans 17 amino acids. V trimming: 0 bases; J trimming: 0 bases; junction bases outside the gene matches: 5. Germline V lookup: CDR1 SGHAT, CDR2 FQNNGV. Variable domain in full (rest from reference TRBV11-2 and TRBJ2-1): EAGVAQSPRYKIIEKRQSVAFWCNPISGHATLYWYQQILGQGPKLLIQFQNNGVVDDSQLPKDRFSAERLKGVDSTLKIQPAKLEDSAVYLCASSLEFGGSSYNEQFFGPGTRLTVL.

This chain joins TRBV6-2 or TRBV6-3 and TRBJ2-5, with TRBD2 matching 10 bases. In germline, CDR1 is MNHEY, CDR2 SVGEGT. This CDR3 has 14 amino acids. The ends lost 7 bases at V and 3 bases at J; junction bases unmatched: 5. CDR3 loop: CASTVAGGKETQYF. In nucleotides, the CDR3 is TGTGCCAGCACCGTAGCGGGAGGAAAAGAGACCCAGTACTTC.

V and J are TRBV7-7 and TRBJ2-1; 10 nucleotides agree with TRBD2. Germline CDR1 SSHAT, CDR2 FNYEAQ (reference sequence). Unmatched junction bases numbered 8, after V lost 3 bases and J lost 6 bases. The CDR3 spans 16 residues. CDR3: CASSFGPSGSLNEQFF. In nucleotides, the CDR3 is TGTGCCAGCAGCTTCGGCCCTAGCGGGAGTCTCAATGAGCAGTTCTTC.

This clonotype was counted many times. As DNA, the CDR3 is TGTGCCAGTTCTGGGGCGTTGGAGCAGTACTTC. As protein: CASSGALEQYF. This sequence joins TRBV12-3 or TRBV12-4 and TRBJ2-7; a possible D gene is TRBD1 (5 bases). The CDR3 runs 11 residues. Deletions cut 9 bases from V and 7 bases from J, with 13 bases between.

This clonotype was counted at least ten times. CDR3 residues: CASGRSGDTDTQYF. CDR3 coding DNA: TGTGCCAGCGGACGGTCGGGAGACACAGATACGCAGTATTTT. The V call is TRBV3-1, the J call TRBJ2-3, with D possibly matching TRBD2 (6 bases). Trimming removed 8 bases from V and 2 bases from J, with 14 bases in between. Germline V gene lookup returns CDR1 LGHDT and CDR2 YNNKEL (reference sequence). The CDR3 runs 14 residues.

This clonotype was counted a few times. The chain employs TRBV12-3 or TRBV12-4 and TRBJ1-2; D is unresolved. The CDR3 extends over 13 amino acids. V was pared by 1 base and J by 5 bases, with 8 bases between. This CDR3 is CASSLESAYGYTF. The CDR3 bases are TGTGCCAGCAGTTTAGAGTCCGCTTATGGCTACACCTTC.

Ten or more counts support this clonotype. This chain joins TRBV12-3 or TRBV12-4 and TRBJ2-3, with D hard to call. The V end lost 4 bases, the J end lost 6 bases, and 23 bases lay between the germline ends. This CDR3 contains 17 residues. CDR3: CASSSTPIVLWLDTQYF. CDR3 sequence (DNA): TGTGCCAGCAGTTCGACCCCAATAGTGCTGTGGCTGGATACGCAGTATTTT.

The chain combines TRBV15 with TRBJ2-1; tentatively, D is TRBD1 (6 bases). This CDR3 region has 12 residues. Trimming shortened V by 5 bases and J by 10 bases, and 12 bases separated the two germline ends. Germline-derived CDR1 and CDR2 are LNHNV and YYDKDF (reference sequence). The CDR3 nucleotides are TGTGCCACCAGCGCCCCAGGGGACGAGCAGTTCTTC. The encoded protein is CATSAPGDEQFF.

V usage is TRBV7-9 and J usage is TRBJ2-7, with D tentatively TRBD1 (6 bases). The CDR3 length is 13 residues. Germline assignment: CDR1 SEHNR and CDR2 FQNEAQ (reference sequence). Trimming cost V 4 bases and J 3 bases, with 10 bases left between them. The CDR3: CASSSTGLYEQYF. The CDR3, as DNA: TGTGCCAGCAGCTCCACAGGGCTCTACGAGCAGTACTTC.

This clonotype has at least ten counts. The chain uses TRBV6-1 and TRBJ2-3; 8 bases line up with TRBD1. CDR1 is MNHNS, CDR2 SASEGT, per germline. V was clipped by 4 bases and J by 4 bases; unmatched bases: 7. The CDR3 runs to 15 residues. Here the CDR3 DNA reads TGTGCCAGCAGTGCTTGGACAGGGCAGCCAGATACGCAGTATTTT. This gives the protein CASSAWTGQPDTQYF.

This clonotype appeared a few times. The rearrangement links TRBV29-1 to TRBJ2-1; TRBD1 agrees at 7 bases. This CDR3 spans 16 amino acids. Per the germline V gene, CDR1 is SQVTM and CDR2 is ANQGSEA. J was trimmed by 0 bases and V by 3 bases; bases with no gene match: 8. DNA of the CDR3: TGCAGCGTTGAGGACAGGCCCTCAAGCTCCTACAATGAGCAGTTCTTC. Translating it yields CSVEDRPSSSYNEQFF.

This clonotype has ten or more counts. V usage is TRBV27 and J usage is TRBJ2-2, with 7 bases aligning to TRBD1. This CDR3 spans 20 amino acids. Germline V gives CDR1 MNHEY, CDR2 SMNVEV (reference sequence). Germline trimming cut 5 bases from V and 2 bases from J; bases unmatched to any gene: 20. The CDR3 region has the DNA TGTGCCAGCAGTGGCTTAGGGACAGTTTTCTCTCAGGCCAACACCGGGGAGCTGTTTTTT. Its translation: CASSGLGTVFSQANTGELFF.

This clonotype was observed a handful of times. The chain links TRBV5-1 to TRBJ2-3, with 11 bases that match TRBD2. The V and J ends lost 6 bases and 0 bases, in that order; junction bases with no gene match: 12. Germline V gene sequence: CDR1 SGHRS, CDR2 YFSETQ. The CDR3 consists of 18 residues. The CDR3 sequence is CASTRALAGGPSTDTQYF. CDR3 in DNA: TGCGCCAGCACCCGAGCGCTAGCGGGGGGACCTAGCACAGATACGCAGTATTTT.

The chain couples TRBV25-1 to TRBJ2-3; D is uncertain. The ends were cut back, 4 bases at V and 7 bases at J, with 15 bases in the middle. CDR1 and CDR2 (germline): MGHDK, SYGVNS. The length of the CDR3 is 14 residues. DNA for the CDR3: TGTGCCAGCAGTGCCGAACCCTCCGGATATACGCAGTATTTT. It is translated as CASSAEPSGYTQYF.

The CDR3 region has the DNA TGTGCCAGCAGCTTAGATTATGGACTAGTTTTTAATGAGCAGTTCTTC. It codes for CASSLDYGLVFNEQFF. This rearrangement joins TRBV11-2 to TRBJ2-1; the match to TRBD2 covers 7 bases. The V gene end was trimmed by 0 bases and the J gene end by 7 bases; junction bases not matched to a gene: 9. The CDR3 contains 16 residues. Germline V CDR1 and CDR2: SGHAT, FQNNGV. The full variable domain, rest sourced from reference TRBV11-2 and TRBJ2-1, is EAGVAQSPRYKIIEKRQSVAFWCNPISGHATLYWYQQILGQGPKLLIQFQNNGVVDDSQLPKDRFSAERLKGVDSTLKIQPAKLEDSAVYLCASSLDYGLVFNEQFFGPGTRLTVL.

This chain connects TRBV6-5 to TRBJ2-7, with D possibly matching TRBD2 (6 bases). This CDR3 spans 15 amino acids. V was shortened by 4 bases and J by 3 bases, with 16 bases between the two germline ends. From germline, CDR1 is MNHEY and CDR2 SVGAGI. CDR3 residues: CASSSTGEVVYEQYF. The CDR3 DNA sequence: TGTGCCAGCAGTTCCACGGGAGAGGTCGTCTACGAGCAGTACTTC.

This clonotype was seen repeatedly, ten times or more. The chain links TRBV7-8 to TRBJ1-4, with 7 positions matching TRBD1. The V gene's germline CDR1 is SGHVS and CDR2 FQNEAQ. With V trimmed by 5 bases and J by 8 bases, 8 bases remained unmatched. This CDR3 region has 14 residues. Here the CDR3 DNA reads TGTGCCAGCAGCGGGACAGTTGCTAGGGAAAAACTGTTTTTT. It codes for CASSGTVAREKLFF.

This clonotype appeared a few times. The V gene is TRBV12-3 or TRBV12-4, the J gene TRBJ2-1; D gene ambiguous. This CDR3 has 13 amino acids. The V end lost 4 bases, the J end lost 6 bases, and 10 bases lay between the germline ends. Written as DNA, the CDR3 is TGTGCCAGCAGTTCGGAGTGGGGCAATGAGCAGTTCTTC. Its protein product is CASSSEWGNEQFF.

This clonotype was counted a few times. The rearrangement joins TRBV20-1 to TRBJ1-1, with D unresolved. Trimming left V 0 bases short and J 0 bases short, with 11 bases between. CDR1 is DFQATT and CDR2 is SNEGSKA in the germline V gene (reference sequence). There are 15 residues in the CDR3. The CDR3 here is CSARDAEVMNTEAFF. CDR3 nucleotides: TGCAGTGCTAGAGATGCAGAAGTTATGAACACTGAAGCTTTCTTT.

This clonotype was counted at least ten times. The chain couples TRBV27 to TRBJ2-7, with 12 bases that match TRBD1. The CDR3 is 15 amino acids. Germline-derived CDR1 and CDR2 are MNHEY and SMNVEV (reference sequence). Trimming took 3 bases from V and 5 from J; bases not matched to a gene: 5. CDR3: CASSFTGTGGHEQYF. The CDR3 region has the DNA TGTGCCAGCAGTTTCACCGGGACAGGGGGCCACGAGCAGTACTTC.